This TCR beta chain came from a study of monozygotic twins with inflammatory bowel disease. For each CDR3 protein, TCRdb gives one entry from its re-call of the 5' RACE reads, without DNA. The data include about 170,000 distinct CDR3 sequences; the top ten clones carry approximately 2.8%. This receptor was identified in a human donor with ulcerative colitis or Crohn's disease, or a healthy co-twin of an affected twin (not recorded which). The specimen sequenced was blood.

The CDR3 spells CASSLDVEEKLFF. The chain joins TRBV5-1 to TRBJ1-4. Per germline, CDR1 SGHRS and CDR2 YFSETQ. CDR3 size: 13 residues.